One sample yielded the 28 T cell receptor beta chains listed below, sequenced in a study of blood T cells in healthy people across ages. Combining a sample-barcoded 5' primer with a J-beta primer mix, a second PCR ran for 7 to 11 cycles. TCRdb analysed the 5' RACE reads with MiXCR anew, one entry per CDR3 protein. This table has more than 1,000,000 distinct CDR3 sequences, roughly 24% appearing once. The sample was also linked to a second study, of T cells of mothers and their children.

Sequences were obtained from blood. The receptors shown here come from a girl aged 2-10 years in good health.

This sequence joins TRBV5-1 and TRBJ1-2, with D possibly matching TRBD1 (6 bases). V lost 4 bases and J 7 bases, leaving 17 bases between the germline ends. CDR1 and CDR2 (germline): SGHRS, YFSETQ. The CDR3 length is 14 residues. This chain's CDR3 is CASSGTSGEGGYTF. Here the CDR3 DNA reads TGCGCCAGCAGCGGGACATCGGGGGAAGGTGGCTACACCTTC.

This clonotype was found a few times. CDR3 in DNA: TGTGCCAGCAGTTTTGGACTAGCGGGGCGCTACGAGCAGTACTTC. Encoded protein: CASSFGLAGRYEQYF. The gene calls are TRBV12-3 or TRBV12-4 and TRBJ2-7; 12 bases match TRBD2. The CDR3 is made up of 15 amino acids. The junction had 3 bases not matched to a gene; V was cut back by 3 bases and J by 3 bases.

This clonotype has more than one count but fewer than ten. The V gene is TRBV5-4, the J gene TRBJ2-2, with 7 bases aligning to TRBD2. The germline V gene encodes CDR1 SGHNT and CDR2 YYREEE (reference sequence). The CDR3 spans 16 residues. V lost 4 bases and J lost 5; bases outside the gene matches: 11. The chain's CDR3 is CASSLPKAGDTGELFF. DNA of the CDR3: TGTGCCAGCAGCCTCCCGAAGGCGGGGGATACCGGGGAGCTGTTTTTT.

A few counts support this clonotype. This chain's CDR3 is CASSLSLGDSSYEQYF. CDR3 coding DNA: TGTGCCAGCAGTTTATCCCTCGGGGACAGCTCCTACGAGCAGTACTTC. This chain joins TRBV28 and TRBJ2-7, with 7 bases lining up with TRBD1. The germline CDR1 and CDR2 sequences are MDHEN and SYDVKM. V lost 1 base, J lost 0 bases, and 6 bases stayed unmatched. The length of the CDR3 is 16 residues.

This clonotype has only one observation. This CDR3 reads CASSQQISETQYF. In nucleotides, the CDR3 is TGTGCCAGCAGCCAGCAGATATCGGAGACCCAGTACTTC. The rearrangement joins TRBV3-1 to TRBJ2-5; D is undetermined. V was pared by 3 bases and J by 5 bases, with 10 bases between. This CDR3 has 13 amino acids. The germline gives CDR1 LGHDT, CDR2 YNNKEL (reference sequence).

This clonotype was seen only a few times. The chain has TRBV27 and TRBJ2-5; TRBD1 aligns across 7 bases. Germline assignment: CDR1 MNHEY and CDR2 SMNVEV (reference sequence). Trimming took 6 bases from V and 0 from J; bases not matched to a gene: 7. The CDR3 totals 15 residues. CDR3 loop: CASSPGTAYQETQYF. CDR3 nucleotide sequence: TGTGCCAGCAGCCCCGGGACAGCGTACCAAGAGACCCAGTACTTC.

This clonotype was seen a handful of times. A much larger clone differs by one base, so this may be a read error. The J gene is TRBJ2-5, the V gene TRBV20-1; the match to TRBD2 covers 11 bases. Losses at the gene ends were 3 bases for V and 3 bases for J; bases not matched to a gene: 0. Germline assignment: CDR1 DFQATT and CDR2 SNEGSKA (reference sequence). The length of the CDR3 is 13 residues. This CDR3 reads CSARGLAEETQYF. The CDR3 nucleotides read TGCAGTGCTAGGGGACTAGCGGAAGAGACCCAGTACTTC.

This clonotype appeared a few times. The chain's CDR3 is CASSYHIEAVNEQFF. The CDR3 bases are TGTGCCAGCAGCTACCACATCGAGGCGGTCAATGAGCAGTTCTTC. The gene calls are TRBV11-1 and TRBJ2-1; D not resolved. Germline loops: CDR1 SGHAT, CDR2 FQDESV (reference sequence). V gave up 4 bases and J gave up 6 bases, with 16 bases separating them. This CDR3 has 15 residues.

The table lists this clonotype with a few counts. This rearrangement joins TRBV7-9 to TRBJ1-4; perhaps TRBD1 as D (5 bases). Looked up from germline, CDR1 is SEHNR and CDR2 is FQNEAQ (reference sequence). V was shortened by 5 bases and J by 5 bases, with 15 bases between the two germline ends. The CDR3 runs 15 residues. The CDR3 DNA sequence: TGTGCCAGCAGCCTAAGGGGACGGGACAATGAAAAACTGTTTTTT. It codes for CASSLRGRDNEKLFF.

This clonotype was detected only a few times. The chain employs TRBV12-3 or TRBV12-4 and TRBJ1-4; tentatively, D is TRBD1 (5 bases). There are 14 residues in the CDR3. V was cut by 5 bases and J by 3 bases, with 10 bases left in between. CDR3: CASSQDTSNEKLFF. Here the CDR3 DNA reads TGTGCCAGCAGTCAGGACACCTCTAATGAAAAACTGTTTTTT.

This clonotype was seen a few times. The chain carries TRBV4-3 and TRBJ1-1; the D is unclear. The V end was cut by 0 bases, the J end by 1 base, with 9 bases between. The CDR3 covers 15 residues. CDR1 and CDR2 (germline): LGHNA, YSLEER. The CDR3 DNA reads TGCGCCAGCAGCCAAGACAGGTTCGGGAACACTGAAGCTTTCTTT. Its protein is CASSQDRFGNTEAFF.

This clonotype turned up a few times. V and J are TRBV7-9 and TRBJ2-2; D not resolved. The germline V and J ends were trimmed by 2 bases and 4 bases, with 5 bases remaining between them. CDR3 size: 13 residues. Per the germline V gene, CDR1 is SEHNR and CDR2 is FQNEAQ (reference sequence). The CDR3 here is CASSLLVTGELFF. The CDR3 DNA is TGTGCCAGCAGCTTATTGGTCACCGGGGAGCTGTTTTTT.

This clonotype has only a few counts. This CDR3 reads CASSFVGSGYEQYF. The CDR3 nucleotides are TGTGCCAGCAGTTTTGTGGGTAGCGGATACGAGCAGTACTTC. The chain carries TRBV27 and TRBJ2-7; D is possibly TRBD2 (6 bases). The ends were cut back, 3 bases at V and 4 bases at J, with 13 bases in the middle. Germline CDR1 reads MNHEY; CDR2 reads SMNVEV (reference sequence). This CDR3 is 14 amino acids long.

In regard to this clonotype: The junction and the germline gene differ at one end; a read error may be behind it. CDR3 nucleotides: TGTGCCAGCAGTTATAGACAGAGACCTGGTGCCAACGTCCTGACTTTC. Protein product: CASSYRQRPGANVLTF. The rearrangement joins TRBV5-4 to TRBJ2-6, with D perhaps matching TRBD1 (5 bases). The CDR3 totals 16 residues. The germline gives CDR1 SGHNT, CDR2 YYREEE (reference sequence).

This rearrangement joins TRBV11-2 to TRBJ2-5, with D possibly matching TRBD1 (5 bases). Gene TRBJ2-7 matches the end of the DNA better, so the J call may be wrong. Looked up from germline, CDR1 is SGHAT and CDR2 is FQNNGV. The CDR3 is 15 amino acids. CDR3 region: CASSSGRAAFYEQYF. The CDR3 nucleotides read TGTGCCAGCAGCTCGGGCAGGGCCGCCTTCTACGAGCAGTACTTC.

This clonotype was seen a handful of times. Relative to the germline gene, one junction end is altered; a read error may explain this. The chain's CDR3 is CASSLDLTDTLYF. In DNA, the CDR3 is TGTGCCAGCAGCTTAGACCTCACAGATACGCTGTATTTT. This chain uses TRBV11-2 with TRBJ2-3; D is uncertain. The CDR3 length is 13 residues. Germline V gene sequence: CDR1 SGHAT, CDR2 FQNNGV.

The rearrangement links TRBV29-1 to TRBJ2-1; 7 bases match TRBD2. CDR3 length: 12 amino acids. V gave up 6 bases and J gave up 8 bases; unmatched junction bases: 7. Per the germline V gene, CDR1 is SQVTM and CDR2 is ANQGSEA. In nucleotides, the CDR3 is TGCAGCGTGGTACTAGCGCTGGATGAGCAGTTCTTC. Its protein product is CSVVLALDEQFF.

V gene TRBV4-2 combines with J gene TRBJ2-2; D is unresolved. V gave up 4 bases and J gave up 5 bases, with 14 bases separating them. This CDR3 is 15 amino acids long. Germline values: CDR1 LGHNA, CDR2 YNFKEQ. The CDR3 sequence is CASSPRRESTGELFF. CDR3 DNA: TGTGCCAGCAGCCCTAGACGAGAATCGACCGGGGAGCTGTTTTTT.

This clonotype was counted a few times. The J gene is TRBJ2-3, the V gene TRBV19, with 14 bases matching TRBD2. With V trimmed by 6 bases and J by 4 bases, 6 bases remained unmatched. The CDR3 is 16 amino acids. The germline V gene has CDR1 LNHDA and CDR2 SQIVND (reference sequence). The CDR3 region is CASRAGLAGVADTQYF. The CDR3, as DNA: TGTGCCAGTAGAGCGGGACTAGCGGGAGTTGCAGATACGCAGTATTTT.

This CDR3 reads CASSVVRGSTDTQYF. As DNA, the CDR3 is TGTGCCAGCAGTGTGGTTCGCGGCAGCACAGATACGCAGTATTTT. The gene calls are TRBV6-1 and TRBJ2-3; D not resolved. Trimming shortened V by 4 bases and J by 0 bases, and 11 bases separated the two germline ends. CDR1 MNHNS and CDR2 SASEGT come from the germline V gene. The CDR3 consists of 15 residues.

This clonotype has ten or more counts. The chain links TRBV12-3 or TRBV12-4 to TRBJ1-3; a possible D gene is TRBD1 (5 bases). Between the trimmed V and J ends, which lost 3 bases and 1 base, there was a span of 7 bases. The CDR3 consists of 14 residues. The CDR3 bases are TGTGCCAGCAGTTTCGGGGGTTCTGGAAACACCATATATTTT. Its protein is CASSFGGSGNTIYF.

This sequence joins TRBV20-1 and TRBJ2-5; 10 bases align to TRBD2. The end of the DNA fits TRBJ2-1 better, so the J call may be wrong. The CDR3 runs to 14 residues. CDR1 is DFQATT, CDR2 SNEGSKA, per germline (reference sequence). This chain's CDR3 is CSALGLASYNEQFF. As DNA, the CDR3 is TGCAGTGCCCTGGGACTAGCGTCCTACAATGAGCAGTTCTTC.

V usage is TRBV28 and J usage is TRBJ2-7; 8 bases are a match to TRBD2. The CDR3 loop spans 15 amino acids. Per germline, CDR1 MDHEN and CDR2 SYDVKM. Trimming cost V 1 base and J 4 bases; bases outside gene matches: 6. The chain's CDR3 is CASSLSPSGRYEQYF. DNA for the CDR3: TGTGCCAGCAGTTTATCCCCTAGCGGGCGGTACGAGCAGTACTTC. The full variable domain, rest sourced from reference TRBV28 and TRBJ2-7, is DVKVTQSSRYLVKRTGEKVFLECVQDMDHENMFWYRQDPGLGLRLIYFSYDVKMKEKGDIPEGYSVSREKKERFSLILESASTNQTSMYLCASSLSPSGRYEQYFGPGTRLTVT.

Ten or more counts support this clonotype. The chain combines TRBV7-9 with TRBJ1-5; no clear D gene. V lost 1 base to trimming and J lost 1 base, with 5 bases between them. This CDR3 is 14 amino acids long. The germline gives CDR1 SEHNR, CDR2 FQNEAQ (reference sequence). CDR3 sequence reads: CASSLGVSNQPQHF. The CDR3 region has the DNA TGTGCCAGCAGCTTAGGGGTGAGCAATCAGCCCCAGCATTTT.

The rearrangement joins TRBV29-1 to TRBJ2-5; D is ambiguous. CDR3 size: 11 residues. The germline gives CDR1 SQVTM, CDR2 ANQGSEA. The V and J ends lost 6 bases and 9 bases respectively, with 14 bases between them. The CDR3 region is CSVEEDGAQYF. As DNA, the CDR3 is TGCAGCGTCGAGGAAGATGGGGCCCAGTACTTC.

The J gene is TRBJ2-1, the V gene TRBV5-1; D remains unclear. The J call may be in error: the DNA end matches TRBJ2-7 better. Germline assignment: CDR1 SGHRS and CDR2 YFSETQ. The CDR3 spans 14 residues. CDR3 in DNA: TGCGCCAGCAGCTTGGATGGAGAGTACTACGAGCAGTACTTC. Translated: CASSLDGEYYEQYF.

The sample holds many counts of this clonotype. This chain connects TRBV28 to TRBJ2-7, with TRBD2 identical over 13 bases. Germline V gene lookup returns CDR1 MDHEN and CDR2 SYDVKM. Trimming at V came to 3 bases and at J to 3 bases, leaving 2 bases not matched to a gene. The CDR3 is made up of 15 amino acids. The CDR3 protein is CASSFGLAGVYEQYF. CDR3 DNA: TGTGCCAGCAGTTTCGGACTAGCGGGAGTCTACGAGCAGTACTTC.

This CDR3 reads CATAGAPDTQYF. The CDR3 nucleotides read TGTGCCACCGCGGGAGCCCCAGATACGCAGTATTTT. The genes are TRBV10-3 and TRBJ2-3; TRBD2 agrees at 7 bases. CDR1 is ENHRY and CDR2 is SYGVKD in the germline V gene. With V trimmed by 10 bases and J by 4 bases, 5 bases remained unmatched. This CDR3 contains 12 residues.